One sample yielded the 10 T cell receptor beta chains listed below, sequenced in a study of blood T cell repertoires in COVID-19. Produced via immunoSEQ multiplex PCR; TCRdb's table is partial and in-frame only. The repertoire holds roughly 140,000 clones, about four fifths seen once, with roughly 1.7% in the top ten. The sample was PBMCs or T cells enriched from blood (not recorded which). These receptor sequences come from a woman between 18 and 29 years old who had been exposed to COVID-19.

Judged by abundance, this clone is medium-sized. The V call is TRBV4-1, the J call TRBJ1-1; unclear D gene. Germline CDR1 reads MGHRA; CDR2 reads YSYEKL. The CDR3 extends over 12 amino acids. Trimming removed 4 bases at V and 7 bases at J, with 10 bases between. CDR3 residues: CASSPNGNEAFF. The DNA for the CDR3 is TGCGCCAGCAGCCCTAACGGGAATGAAGCTTTCTTT.

This rearrangement joins TRBV5-1 to TRBJ2-2, with TRBD2 matching over 7 bases. This CDR3 spans 15 amino acids. Unmatched junction bases numbered 4, after V lost 4 bases and J lost 1 base. Germline CDR1 is SGHRS and CDR2 is YFSETQ. The CDR3 region is CASSGVAGNTGELFF. CDR3 in DNA: TGCGCCAGCAGCGGAGTAGCGGGGAACACCGGGGAGCTGTTTTTT.

The J gene is TRBJ2-5, the V gene TRBV19; D possibly corresponds to TRBD1 (6 bases). CDR3 length: 13 amino acids. Per the germline V gene, CDR1 is LNHDA and CDR2 is SQIVND (reference sequence). V was shortened by 4 bases and J by 2 bases, with 8 bases between the two germline ends. CDR3 nucleotide sequence: TGTGCCAGTAGTAACAGGGATCAAGAGACCCAGTACTTC. It is translated as CASSNRDQETQYF.

This chain uses TRBV30 with TRBJ2-6; D remains ambiguous. Germline CDR1 GTSNPN, CDR2 SVGIG (reference sequence). This CDR3 is built from 13 residues. Deletions cut 2 bases from V and 1 base from J, with 3 bases between. The CDR3 nucleotides read TGTGCCTGGAGTCAATCTGGGGCCAACGTCCTGACTTTC. It specifies CAWSQSGANVLTF. The full variable domain, in which reference TRBV30 and TRBJ2-6 provide the parts outside the CDR3, is SQTIHQWPATLVQPVGSPLSLECTVEGTSNPNLYWYRQAAGRGLQLLFYSVGIGQISSEVPQNLSASRPQDRQFILSSKKLLLSDSGFYLCAWSQSGANVLTFGAGSRLTVL.

The chain is built from TRBV6-5 and TRBJ1-1; D is possibly TRBD1 (6 bases). This CDR3 has 11 residues. Germline assignment: CDR1 MNHEY and CDR2 SVGAGI. Trimming cost V 5 bases and J 6 bases, with 7 bases left between them. The CDR3 DNA follows: TGTGCCAGCAGTCAGGGGTCTGAAGCTTTCTTT. This encodes CASSQGSEAFF.

The chain combines TRBV19 with TRBJ2-7; tentatively, D is TRBD2 (5 bases). The V end lost 3 bases, the J end lost 0 bases, and 12 bases lay between the germline ends. Germline loops: CDR1 LNHDA, CDR2 SQIVND (reference sequence). CDR3 length: 15 residues. The CDR3 spells CASSMRTLSSYEQYF. As DNA, the CDR3 is TGTGCCAGTAGTATGAGGACTCTCAGCTCCTACGAGCAGTACTTC. Looking up the rest from reference TRBV19 and TRBJ2-7 gives the full variable domain: DGGITQSPKYLFRKEGQNVTLSCEQNLNHDAMYWYRQDPGQGLRLIYYSQIVNDFQKGDIAEGYSVSREKKESFPLTVTSAQKNPTAFYLCASSMRTLSSYEQYFGPGTRLTVT.

This clone was picked up one time. The chain is built from TRBV5-1 and TRBJ1-6; 7 positions agree with TRBD1. The CDR3 runs to 14 residues. Per germline, CDR1 SGHRS and CDR2 YFSETQ. With V trimmed by 9 bases and J by 5 bases, 8 bases remained unmatched. The CDR3 is CATCTGDDNSPLHF. The CDR3 DNA sequence: TGCGCCACCTGCACAGGGGACGATAATTCACCCCTCCACTTT.

The rearrangement uses TRBV4-3 and TRBJ2-3; TRBD2 matches at 12 bases. CDR1 is LGHNA, CDR2 YSLEER, per germline. With 2 bases clipped from V and 1 base from J, the junction kept 1 base outside the gene matches. The CDR3 has 16 residues. This chain's CDR3 is CASSQLAGGGTDTQYF. The CDR3 DNA reads as TGCGCCAGCAGCCAACTAGCGGGGGGGGGCACAGATACGCAGTATTTT.

CDR3 bases: TGTGCCAGCAGCTTGAGCGGGAGATTCTACAATGAGCAGTTCTTC. Amino acid sequence: CASSLSGRFYNEQFF. V usage is TRBV7-9 and J usage is TRBJ2-1; 8 bases align to TRBD2. This CDR3 comprises 15 residues. V shed 3 bases, J shed 3 bases, and the junction held 4 bases outside the gene matches. Germline CDR1 and CDR2: SEHNR and FQNEAQ (reference sequence).

V gene TRBV15 combines with J gene TRBJ1-2, with a tentative D call TRBD1 (6 bases). This CDR3 contains 13 residues. Germline lookup yields CDR1 LNHNV and CDR2 YYDKDF (reference sequence). V dropped 6 bases and J dropped 0 bases, with 8 bases sitting between them. CDR3 nucleotides: TGTGCCACCAGACAGGGTACTAACTATGGCTACACCTTC. Translated: CATRQGTNYGYTF.